Below are 30 T cell receptor beta chains sequenced from a single sample in a study of shared clonotypes between healthy human individuals (dated by TCRdb to between 2020 and 2021). The protocol used for the library was the immunoSEQ multiplex PCR assay. TCRdb obtained this table from immuneACCESS and retained in-frame rearrangements with V and J assigned. These tables miss some clones; where compared with another copy, unresolved V genes account for less than half of the shortfall, and the remainder is unexplained. For this sample the table gives around 2.3 million clones, of which 90% to 97% were detected only once. The ten largest clonotypes hold approximately 0.13% of the sample. Material for sequencing was naive CD4+ T cells sorted from blood. The label giving this sample's cell subset or site can be read as: CD45RA+ positively selected. These receptors came from a man in his late teens or twenties in good health.

The chain couples TRBV29-1 to TRBJ2-7; TRBD2 might be the D (5 bases). The CDR3 has 12 amino acids. Germline CDR1 reads SQVTM; CDR2 reads ANQGSEA. The ends were cut back, 0 bases at V and 8 bases at J, with 11 bases in the middle. The CDR3 bases are TGCAGCGTTGAAGACGGGGATTCAAAGCAGTACTTC. It yields the protein CSVEDGDSKQYF.

This chain connects TRBV29-1 to TRBJ1-2; D is ambiguous. Germline V lookup: CDR1 SQVTM, CDR2 ANQGSEA. V dropped 1 base and J dropped 4 bases, with 13 bases sitting between them. The CDR3 runs 14 residues. Here the CDR3 reads CSVEGRQAAYGYTF. CDR3 nucleotides: TGCAGCGTTGAAGGGAGGCAGGCAGCCTATGGCTACACCTTC.

This chain links TRBV25-1 with TRBJ2-7; 8 nucleotides align to TRBD2. This CDR3 is 15 amino acids long. CDR1 and CDR2 from the germline V gene are MGHDK and SYGVNS. The V gene end was trimmed by 4 bases and the J gene end by 0 bases; junction bases not matched to a gene: 5. Written as DNA, the CDR3 is TGTGCCAGCAGTGTAATAGCGGGATCCTCCTACGAGCAGTACTTC. It specifies CASSVIAGSSYEQYF.

About this clone: Other DNA sequences in the same sample also yield this CDR3. The chain uses TRBV7-9 and TRBJ2-5; D unresolved. Germline CDR1 reads SEHNR; CDR2 reads FQNEAQ (reference sequence). Between the trimmed V and J ends, which lost 2 bases and 0 bases, there was a span of 7 bases. This CDR3 is built from 14 residues. CDR3 sequence (DNA): TGTGCCAGCAGCTTATTGCTAGACCAAGAGACCCAGTACTTC. The encoded protein is CASSLLLDQETQYF.

The chain combines TRBV2 with TRBJ2-2; 8 nucleotides align to TRBD1. Trimming at V came to 6 bases and at J to 2 bases, leaving 5 bases not matched to a gene. This CDR3 contains 15 residues. The germline V gene has CDR1 SNHLY and CDR2 FYNNEI. DNA of the CDR3: TGTGCCAGCAGGGCGGACAGGGTCAACACCGGGGAGCTGTTTTTT. Amino acid sequence: CASRADRVNTGELFF.

The chain links TRBV9 to TRBJ2-7, with D uncertain. The CDR3 has 14 residues. Germline CDR1 reads SGDLS; CDR2 reads YYNGEE. V was clipped by 4 bases and J by 2 bases, with 13 bases between them. The CDR3 nucleotides read TGTGCCAGCAGCCCAGACCTGAGACCCTACGAGCAGTACTTC. Translated: CASSPDLRPYEQYF.

The rearrangement uses TRBV7-9 and TRBJ1-6; a possible D gene is TRBD1 (5 bases). This CDR3 is 16 amino acids long. The V end lost 5 bases, the J end lost 5 bases, and 16 bases lay between the germline ends. Germline CDR1 SEHNR, CDR2 FQNEAQ (reference sequence). The CDR3 loop is CASSTDLGGNNSPLHF. DNA of the CDR3: TGTGCCAGCAGCACCGACCTGGGGGGAAATAATTCACCCCTCCACTTT.

This clone was observed a single time. V is TRBV18 and J is TRBJ2-7; 7 bases align to TRBD1. Germline CDR1 KGHSH, CDR2 LQKENI. The CDR3 loop spans 15 amino acids. Trimming removed 2 bases from V and 5 bases from J; junction bases left unmatched: 9. CDR3 nucleotides: TGTGCCAGCTCACCAATAAGAGGGGGCAGCGACGAGCAGTACTTC. Protein: CASSPIRGGSDEQYF.

The chain employs TRBV7-9 and TRBJ1-5; D ambiguous. Germline CDR1 and CDR2: SEHNR and FQNEAQ (reference sequence). Between the trimmed V and J ends, which lost 0 bases and 3 bases, there was a span of 9 bases. This CDR3 has 15 residues. The CDR3 loop reads CASSLAKHINQPQHF. The CDR3 bases are TGTGCCAGCAGCTTAGCCAAACATATCAATCAGCCCCAGCATTTT.

Remarks on this clone: Other nucleotide sequences in the sample specify the same CDR3. The chain carries TRBV9 and TRBJ2-7; tentative D call: TRBD2 (6 bases). The CDR3 runs 15 residues. From germline, CDR1 is SGDLS and CDR2 YYNGEE. V dropped 0 bases and J dropped 1 base, with 11 bases sitting between them. The CDR3, as DNA: TGTGCCAGCAGCGTAGAAGCGGGTACTTCCTACGAGCAGTACTTC. Its protein is CASSVEAGTSYEQYF.

V usage is TRBV28 and J usage is TRBJ2-2; 8 bases are shared with TRBD1. J gave up 9 bases and V 4 bases, and 7 bases lay outside the gene matches. CDR1 is MDHEN, CDR2 SYDVKM, per germline. The CDR3 contains 14 residues. Here the CDR3 reads CASSSTGETRELFF. CDR3 coding DNA: TGTGCCAGCAGTTCGACAGGGGAGACCCGGGAGCTGTTTTTT.

The rearrangement uses TRBV6-6 and TRBJ1-6; 10 bases map to TRBD1. The CDR3 consists of 14 residues. Germline CDR1 MNHNY, CDR2 SVGAGI (reference sequence). The junction had 4 bases not matched to a gene; V was cut back by 5 bases and J by 9 bases. CDR3 residues: CASSPGTGASPLHF. Here the CDR3 DNA reads TGTGCCAGCAGTCCCGGGACAGGGGCTTCACCCCTCCACTTT.

The CDR3 reads CASSQVAGAEAFF. CDR3 DNA sequence: TGCGCCAGCAGCCAAGTCGCCGGGGCTGAAGCTTTCTTT. The chain recombines TRBV4-1 with TRBJ1-1; unclear D gene. Germline CDR1 reads MGHRA; CDR2 reads YSYEKL. V gave up 1 base and J gave up 6 bases, with 9 bases separating them. The CDR3 extends over 13 amino acids.

This sequence joins TRBV11-2 and TRBJ1-4; possible D gene TRBD1, 6 bases. From germline, CDR1 is SGHAT and CDR2 FQNNGV. Trimming cost V 4 bases and J 0 bases, with 12 bases left between them. The CDR3 is 16 amino acids. In DNA, the CDR3 is TGTGCCAGCAGCTCCAGGACAGTTTCAACTAATGAAAAACTGTTTTTT. Amino acid sequence: CASSSRTVSTNEKLFF.

With respect to this clone: Different DNA sequences within this sample yield the same CDR3. The rearrangement links TRBV5-1 to TRBJ2-2, with D perhaps matching TRBD2 (5 bases). Trimming shortened V by 4 bases and J by 2 bases, and 9 bases separated the two germline ends. There are 14 residues in the CDR3. The germline gives CDR1 SGHRS, CDR2 YFSETQ. In nucleotides, the CDR3 is TGCGCCAGCAGCCGGGGTGGTAACACCGGGGAGCTGTTTTTT. Its protein product is CASSRGGNTGELFF.

This chain joins TRBV28 and TRBJ2-4; the D gene is possibly TRBD1 (5 bases). With 5 bases removed from V and 12 bases from J, the gap between germline ends came to 11 bases. The CDR3 runs to 11 residues. CDR1 and CDR2 from the germline V gene are MDHEN and SYDVKM. CDR3 nucleotides: TGTGCCAGCAGTCCCAGGGAATATCAGTACTTC. This codes for CASSPREYQYF.

V gene TRBV28 combines with J gene TRBJ1-1; D gene ambiguous. Germline CDR1 and CDR2: MDHEN and SYDVKM. The CDR3 is 16 amino acids. V was shortened by 5 bases and J by 5 bases, with 21 bases between the two germline ends. The CDR3 protein is CASSPAGRGSGTEAFF. In nucleotides, the CDR3 is TGTGCCAGCAGTCCGGCTGGTCGGGGAAGCGGGACTGAAGCTTTCTTT.

CDR3 amino acids: CASTLTAPNTEAFF. The CDR3 bases are TGCGCCAGCACCCTGACAGCCCCAAACACTGAAGCTTTCTTT. J is TRBJ1-1 and V is TRBV10-2; TRBD1 might be the D (5 bases). Germline CDR1 WSHSY, CDR2 SAAADI. The CDR3 length is 14 residues. The V end lost 7 bases, the J end lost 2 bases, and 14 bases lay between the germline ends.

The rearrangement uses TRBV7-9 and TRBJ1-2, with D unresolved. The CDR3 totals 14 residues. V lost 5 bases and J lost 0, with 10 bases in between. In germline, CDR1 is SEHNR, CDR2 FQNEAQ (reference sequence). The CDR3 sequence is CASSPSGANYGYTF. The CDR3 DNA follows: TGTGCCAGCAGCCCCTCCGGGGCTAACTATGGCTACACCTTC.

The V call is TRBV7-2, the J call TRBJ2-1; D is undetermined. From germline, CDR1 is SGHTA and CDR2 FQGNSA. The CDR3 runs to 15 residues. Trimming shortened V by 0 bases and J by 3 bases, and 9 bases separated the two germline ends. The CDR3 region is CASSLAHSDYNEQFF. As DNA, the CDR3 is TGTGCCAGCAGCTTAGCACACAGCGACTACAATGAGCAGTTCTTC. Combining the CDR3 with reference TRBV7-2 and TRBJ2-1 gives the whole variable domain GAGVSQSPSNKVTEKGKDVELRCDPISGHTALYWYRQSLGQGLEFLIYFQGNSAPDKSGLPSDRFSAERTGGSVSTLTIQRTQQEDSAVYLCASSLAHSDYNEQFFGPGTRLTVL.

The chain links TRBV28 to TRBJ2-7; a possible D gene is TRBD2 (5 bases). Germline V gene lookup returns CDR1 MDHEN and CDR2 SYDVKM. Between the trimmed V and J ends, which lost 9 bases and 2 bases, there was a span of 20 bases. The CDR3 spans 15 residues. CDR3 sequence (DNA): TGTGCCAGTCGGGGAAAGGGAGCCCCTCCCTACGAGCAGTACTTC. Amino acids: CASRGKGAPPYEQYF. The complete variable domain, with remaining parts taken from reference TRBV28 and TRBJ2-7, reads DVKVTQSSRYLVKRTGEKVFLECVQDMDHENMFWYRQDPGLGLRLIYFSYDVKMKEKGDIPEGYSVSREKKERFSLILESASTNQTSMYLCASRGKGAPPYEQYFGPGTRLTVT.

V and J are TRBV7-8 and TRBJ1-5; TRBD1 matches at 8 bases. Trimming removed 6 bases from V and 3 bases from J; junction bases left unmatched: 7. The CDR3 has 15 amino acids. Germline V gives CDR1 SGHVS, CDR2 FQNEAQ. CDR3 DNA sequence: TGTGCCAGCAGTTCCGGACAGGGCACCAATCAGCCCCAGCATTTT. Its protein is CASSSGQGTNQPQHF.

J is TRBJ2-3 and V is TRBV6-5; TRBD2 might be the D (6 bases). This CDR3 contains 15 residues. Trimming removed 4 bases from V and 5 bases from J, with 16 bases in between. Germline CDR1 reads MNHEY; CDR2 reads SVGAGI. CDR3 in DNA: TGTGCCAGCAGTTTCTCGGGGAGACTAGTAGATACGCAGTATTTT. The encoded protein is CASSFSGRLVDTQYF.

This chain joins TRBV7-9 and TRBJ1-1; 7 bases align to TRBD1. CDR1 is SEHNR and CDR2 is FQNEAQ in the germline V gene (reference sequence). Unmatched junction bases numbered 5, after V lost 4 bases and J lost 6 bases. The CDR3 runs to 13 residues. The CDR3: CASSSKQGSEAFF. The CDR3 bases are TGTGCCAGCAGCTCCAAACAGGGGTCTGAAGCTTTCTTT.

The chain joins TRBV15 to TRBJ2-7, with D uncertain. The V gene's germline CDR1 is LNHNV and CDR2 YYDKDF (reference sequence). The CDR3 sequence is 13 residues long. The V and J ends lost 5 bases and 6 bases respectively, with 14 bases between them. CDR3 in DNA: TGTGCCACCAGCCCATCGTCCCGACCCGAGCAGTACTTC. Translated: CATSPSSRPEQYF.

The V and J genes are TRBV18 and TRBJ2-7; D gene uncertain. V lost 0 bases and J lost 7, with 13 bases in between. CDR3 length: 14 amino acids. Germline V gives CDR1 KGHSH, CDR2 LQKENI. The CDR3 is CASSPPLSSREQYF. CDR3 coding DNA: TGTGCCAGCTCACCACCGTTGAGCTCCAGGGAGCAGTACTTC.

The chain joins TRBV30 to TRBJ1-5; the D gene is possibly TRBD1 (6 bases). Germline values: CDR1 GTSNPN, CDR2 SVGIG (reference sequence). V lost 0 bases and J 7 bases, leaving 10 bases between the germline ends. This CDR3 comprises 13 residues. The CDR3 loop reads CAWSVGGEQPQHF. The CDR3 DNA follows: TGTGCCTGGAGTGTAGGGGGGGAACAGCCCCAGCATTTT.

V is TRBV11-3 and J is TRBJ2-7; D is uncertain. The germline gives CDR1 SGHNT, CDR2 YENEEA. This CDR3 is built from 13 residues. The V gene lost 0 bases and the J gene lost 2 bases, with 5 bases spanning the gap. CDR3 DNA: TGTGCCAGCAGCTTAGACAGTACCTACGAGCAGTACTTC. It is translated as CASSLDSTYEQYF.

The CDR3 region is CASSPFSTSGTVTSYNEQFF. The CDR3 nucleotides read TGTGCCAGCTCTCCCTTCTCGACTAGCGGAACTGTAACCTCCTACAATGAGCAGTTCTTC. This chain links TRBV18 with TRBJ2-1; 9 bases match TRBD2. Germline V lookup: CDR1 KGHSH, CDR2 LQKENI. The CDR3 is 20 residues long. V lost 6 bases, J lost 0 bases, and 18 bases stayed unmatched.

The J gene is TRBJ1-1, the V gene TRBV5-1; D is unresolved. The CDR3 is made up of 15 amino acids. Looked up from germline, CDR1 is SGHRS and CDR2 is YFSETQ. Trimming removed 1 base at V and 0 bases at J, with 10 bases between. The CDR3 here is CASSLLQGLNTEAFF. As DNA, the CDR3 is TGCGCCAGCAGCTTGCTCCAAGGGTTGAACACTGAAGCTTTCTTT.